Shown below are 10 T cell receptor beta chains from a single sample sequenced in a study of blood T cell repertoires in COVID-19. Clones were sequenced by immunoSEQ multiplex PCR, and TCRdb holds only the in-frame ones, with some missing. The table records around 65,000 clones, about 81% of them present only once. The sequencing input was peripheral blood. These receptors were collected from a human donor in a cohort sampled during active COVID-19.

Only one count was recorded for this clone. J is TRBJ1-1 and V is TRBV19; 8 bases are a match to TRBD1. The V gene's germline CDR1 is LNHDA and CDR2 SQIVND (reference sequence). The CDR3 is 15 residues long. V gave up 6 bases and J gave up 1 base; unmatched junction bases: 7. DNA for the CDR3: TGTGCCAGTAGAGCCCCCGGACAGGGGAACACTGAAGCTTTCTTT. It is translated as CASRAPGQGNTEAFF.

The J gene is TRBJ1-1, the V gene TRBV5-1; 11 bases map to TRBD1. After removal of 4 bases from V and 1 base from J, the junction contained 6 bases not matched to a gene. CDR1 is SGHRS and CDR2 is YFSETQ in the germline V gene. This CDR3 contains 16 residues. In DNA form, the CDR3 reads TGCGCCAGCAGCGCGGTAGGACAGGGGGCGAACACTGAAGCTTTCTTT. It codes for CASSAVGQGANTEAFF. Together with reference TRBV5-1 and TRBJ1-1, the CDR3 gives the full variable domain: KAGVTQTPRYLIKTRGQQVTLSCSPISGHRSVSWYQQTPGQGLQFLFEYFSETQRNKGNFPGRFSGRQFSNSRSEMNVSTLELGDSALYLCASSAVGQGANTEAFFGQGTRLTVV.

The chain employs TRBV11-2 and TRBJ2-7; tentative D call: TRBD2 (5 bases). CDR1 and CDR2 from the germline V gene are SGHAT and FQNNGV. This CDR3 has 13 amino acids. V was pared by 1 base and J by 5 bases, with 9 bases between. The CDR3 coding sequence is TGTGCCAGCAGCTTAGTCGGGGTCCACGAGCAGTACTTC. Amino acid sequence: CASSLVGVHEQYF.

The rearrangement links TRBV30 to TRBJ2-7; possibly TRBD2 for D (5 bases). The CDR3 runs 12 residues. The V end was cut by 2 bases, the J end by 6 bases, with 11 bases between. Germline V lookup: CDR1 GTSNPN, CDR2 SVGIG (reference sequence). In DNA form, the CDR3 reads TGTGCCTGGAGTAAGGGAGCGCGCGAGCAGTACTTC. This codes for CAWSKGAREQYF.

This clone was seen a few times. The V call is TRBV10-2, the J call TRBJ1-1; 9 bases are a match to TRBD1. The CDR3 contains 18 residues. With 6 bases clipped from V and 0 bases from J, the junction kept 14 bases outside the gene matches. In germline, CDR1 is WSHSY, CDR2 SAAADI. The CDR3 reads CASSVKPGQGSMNTEAFF. CDR3 DNA: TGCGCCAGCAGCGTAAAACCGGGACAGGGATCCATGAACACTGAAGCTTTCTTT.

This chain uses TRBV5-4 with TRBJ2-2; 9 bases align to TRBD1. CDR1 is SGHNT and CDR2 is YYREEE in the germline V gene (reference sequence). V shed 5 bases and J 3 bases; nucleotides not matched to a gene: 8. The CDR3 consists of 16 residues. CDR3 loop: CASRTTGGVDTGELFF. CDR3 nucleotides: TGTGCCAGCAGGACAACAGGGGGCGTCGACACCGGGGAGCTGTTTTTT.

CDR3 sequence: CASSQESGRNTGELFF. As DNA, the CDR3 is TGCGCCAGCAGCCAAGAGAGCGGGAGGAACACCGGGGAGCTGTTTTTT. The chain is built from TRBV4-3 and TRBJ2-2; 8 nucleotides agree with TRBD2. The CDR3 runs to 16 residues. Germline V gene lookup returns CDR1 LGHNA and CDR2 YSLEER. Losses at the gene ends were 0 bases for V and 1 base for J; bases not matched to a gene: 1.

About this clone: Different DNA sequences within this sample yield the same CDR3. This sequence joins TRBV18 and TRBJ1-2, with a possible D match to TRBD1 (5 bases). V gave up 3 bases and J gave up 3 bases, with 8 bases separating them. Germline V gives CDR1 KGHSH, CDR2 LQKENI. The CDR3 spans 13 residues. In DNA form, the CDR3 reads TGTGCCAGCTCACCCCCGGGGGACTATGGCTACACCTTC. Its translation: CASSPPGDYGYTF.

In this sample, this clone turned up a few times. The chain is built from TRBV20-1 and TRBJ1-5; D is perhaps TRBD1 (6 bases). The CDR3 consists of 15 residues. V lost 3 bases and J lost 7, with 19 bases in between. Germline loops: CDR1 DFQATT, CDR2 SNEGSKA (reference sequence). Here the CDR3 DNA reads TGCAGTGCTAGTCACATACAGGGTAAGGAACAGCCCCAGCATTTT. This codes for CSASHIQGKEQPQHF.

The V call is TRBV3-1 (or the pseudogene TRBV3-2), the J call TRBJ2-3; TRBD2 matches 9 bases. J was trimmed by 6 bases and V by 4 bases; bases with no gene match: 11. The CDR3 has 16 residues. Per the germline V gene, CDR1 is LGHDT and CDR2 is YNNKEL (reference sequence). The CDR3 loop reads CASSPFVAGEEDTQYF. As DNA, the CDR3 is TGTGCCAGCAGCCCTTTCGTAGCGGGAGAAGAGGATACGCAGTATTTT.